This is a list of T cell receptor beta chains from one sample in a study of blood T cell repertoires in COVID-19. Profiling relied on immunoSEQ multiplex PCR, and the TCRdb table lists in-frame clones only, not all of them. In the table there are roughly 55,000 clones, approximately 79% of which are singletons. Sequenced input: peripheral blood. The receptors originated from a human donor in a cohort sampled during active COVID-19. The CDR3 runs from the conserved cysteine through the conserved F or W. D genes are given only for firm matches. For some rows the clone size is stated as once, few or many, or as a class when expanded; others skip it.

V	size	J	D	DNA	CDR3
TRBV7-3	NA	TRBJ2-1	TRBD1	TGTGCCAGCAGCCGTAACAGGGGGCGGGATGAGCAGTTCTTC	CASSRNRGRDEQFF
TRBV7-9	NA	TRBJ1-6	NA	TGTGCCAGCAGCCCCCCTTATATTTCACCCCTCCACTTT	CASSPPYISPLHF
TRBV4-1	NA	TRBJ2-7	TRBD1	TGCGCCAGCAGCCAAGCGGGCTTTTTTGGACAGGGGAAGGACGAGCAGTACTTC	CASSQAGFFGQGKDEQYF
TRBV29-1	NA	TRBJ1-4	NA	TGCAGCGCCGGACGGGGGAATGAAAAACTGTTTTTT	CSAGRGNEKLFF
TRBV5-6	NA	TRBJ1-1	TRBD1	TGTGCCAGCAGCTCCCGGGACAGGGTCCCTGAAGCTTTCTTT	CASSSRDRVPEAFF
TRBV29-1	NA	TRBJ2-4	NA	TGCAGCGTGGTGAACAGGGTAGGGGAAAACATTCAGTACTTC	CSVVNRVGENIQYF
TRBV30	once	TRBJ2-7	TRBD2	TGTGCCTGGAGTTTTAGCGGGAGTCCGGAGCAGTACTTC	CAWSFSGSPEQYF
TRBV28	few	TRBJ1-1	NA	TGTGCCAGCAGCCTCTACAGGGCCACTGAAGCTTTCTTT	CASSLYRATEAFF
TRBV18	NA	TRBJ1-5	NA	TGTGCCAGCTCACCAGGCCCTGATCAGCCCCAGCATTTT	CASSPGPDQPQHF
TRBV5-1	few	TRBJ2-1	TRBD2	TGCGCCAGCAGCTCGAGTAGCGGGACCTACAATGAGCAGTTCTTC	CASSSSSGTYNEQFF
TRBV3-1/TRBV3-2	NA	TRBJ2-3	TRBD2	TGTGCCAGCAGCCCCGGGGTAGCGGGAGAAGATACGCAGTATTTT	CASSPGVAGEDTQYF
TRBV18	NA	TRBJ1-4	NA	TGTGCCAGCTCACCTCAGGCAGACGGTAATGAAAAACTGTTTTTT	CASSPQADGNEKLFF
TRBV7-2	NA	TRBJ2-1	NA	TGTGCCAGCAGCGTAGATCCGGACAGATACAATGAGCAGTTCTTC	CASSVDPDRYNEQFF
TRBV19	once	TRBJ2-1	TRBD2	TGTGCCAGTAGTATAGATTTCCCTAGCGGGAGATTCGATGAGCAGTTCTTC	CASSIDFPSGRFDEQFF
TRBV19	NA	TRBJ2-7	NA	TGTGCCAGTAGTATATCAGGGGGGTACTACGAGCAGTACTTC	CASSISGGYYEQYF
TRBV4-3	few	TRBJ2-3	NA	TGCGCCAGCAGCCAAGTATTGTCGGGGGGCAGGCCCGTAAGCACAGATACGCAGTATTTT	CASSQVLSGGRPVSTDTQYF
TRBV5-6	NA	TRBJ1-1	NA	TGTGCCAGCAGTTTCACAGGGAGGGACACTGAAGCTTTCTTT	CASSFTGRDTEAFF
TRBV5-6	NA	TRBJ2-1	TRBD2	TGTGCCAGCAGCTTAGGGACTAGCGGGCCAAGCTCCTACAATGAGCAGTTCTTC	CASSLGTSGPSSYNEQFF
TRBV5-6	NA	TRBJ2-5	NA	TGTGCCAGCAGCTTGGACCGGGGTAGAACCCAGTACTTC	CASSLDRGRTQYF
TRBV18	NA	TRBJ1-1	NA	TGTGCCAGCTCACCCCCCCGGGGGGAGGGAGGTAGGACTGAAGCTTTCTTT	CASSPPRGEGGRTEAFF
TRBV6-4	NA	TRBJ1-5	TRBD1	TGTGCCAGCAGTGAGGGGGACAGGGGAAATGGGGACAATCAGCCCCAGCATTTT	CASSEGDRGNGDNQPQHF
TRBV6-5	few	TRBJ2-1	TRBD2	TGTGCCAGCAGTTTAGCGGGCCGGGTCTTCAATGAGCAGTTCTTC	CASSLAGRVFNEQFF
TRBV25-1	NA	TRBJ2-1	TRBD1	TGTGCCAGCAGTGAATCCGGGACAGGGGTGTACAATGAGCAGTTCTTC	CASSESGTGVYNEQFF
TRBV28	once	TRBJ1-4	TRBD1	TGTGCCAGCAGTTTGACAGGGGTCGAAAAACTGTTTTTT	CASSLTGVEKLFF
TRBV15	NA	TRBJ2-5	NA	TGTGCCACCAGCAGAGACCTCGGGAACCAAGAGACCCAGTACTTC	CATSRDLGNQETQYF
TRBV27	NA	TRBJ2-7	NA	TGTGCCAGCAGTTTATCTCCACCGGGGTCCTACGAGCAGTACTTC	CASSLSPPGSYEQYF